Listed here are 5 T cell receptor beta chains from one sample, sequenced in a study of blood T cell repertoires in COVID-19. Measured with immunoSEQ multiplex PCR; TCRdb has only the in-frame clones, and not every one. Of roughly 280,000 clones in the sample, around 86% were seen once. Sequenced sample: peripheral blood. The receptors were gathered from a man in his forties with active or convalescent COVID-19.

This chain uses TRBV6-5 with TRBJ2-1; 14 bases are shared with TRBD2. Germline V gene sequence: CDR1 MNHEY, CDR2 SVGAGI. The CDR3 contains 14 residues. The junction had 5 bases not matched to a gene; V was cut back by 7 bases and J by 9 bases. This CDR3 reads CASKSGTSGGEQFF. The CDR3 region has the DNA TGTGCCAGCAAATCCGGGACTAGCGGGGGTGAGCAGTTCTTC.

The chain combines TRBV5-4 with TRBJ2-4; 8 bases are shared with TRBD1. V trimming: 1 base; J trimming: 2 bases; junction bases outside the gene matches: 8. CDR3 length: 17 amino acids. In germline, CDR1 is SGHNT, CDR2 YYREEE (reference sequence). The CDR3: CASSLLGQGGTKNIQYF. The CDR3 DNA is TGTGCCAGCAGCTTGTTAGGACAGGGTGGGACCAAAAACATTCAGTACTTC.

The chain employs TRBV14 and TRBJ1-2; possible D gene TRBD1, 6 bases. The germline V gene has CDR1 SGHDN and CDR2 FVKESK. CDR3 length equals 13 residues. The V gene lost 2 bases and the J gene lost 6 bases, with 10 bases spanning the gap. CDR3 in DNA: TGTGCCAGCAGCCAAAACAGGGTGAATGGCTACACCTTC. Translation: CASSQNRVNGYTF.

V usage is TRBV2 and J usage is TRBJ1-2; no firm D call. Trimming took 8 bases from V and 3 from J, leaving 16 bases between them. CDR3 length equals 14 residues. CDR1 is SNHLY and CDR2 is FYNNEI in the germline V gene. In DNA form, the CDR3 reads TGTGCCAGCCTCGAAAGCGGCCGTTACTATGGCTACACCTTC. It translates to CASLESGRYYGYTF.

The V and J genes are TRBV7-9 and TRBJ1-6, with 7 bases aligning to TRBD1. CDR3 size: 14 residues. Per the germline V gene, CDR1 is SEHNR and CDR2 is FQNEAQ (reference sequence). After removal of 5 bases from V and 8 bases from J, the junction contained 6 bases not matched to a gene. The CDR3: CASSLTGEDSPLHF. The CDR3, as DNA: TGTGCCAGCAGCCTTACAGGGGAGGATTCACCCCTCCACTTT.